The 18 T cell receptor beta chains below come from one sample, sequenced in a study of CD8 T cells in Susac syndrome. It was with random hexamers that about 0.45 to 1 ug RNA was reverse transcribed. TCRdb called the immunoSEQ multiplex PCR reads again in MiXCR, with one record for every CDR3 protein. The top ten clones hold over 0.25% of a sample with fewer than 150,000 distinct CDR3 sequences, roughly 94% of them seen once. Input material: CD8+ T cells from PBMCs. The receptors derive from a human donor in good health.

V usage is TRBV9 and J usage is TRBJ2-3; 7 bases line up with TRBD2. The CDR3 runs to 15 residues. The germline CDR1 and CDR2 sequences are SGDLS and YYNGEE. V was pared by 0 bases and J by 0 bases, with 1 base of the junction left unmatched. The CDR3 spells CASSVVSGSTDTQYF. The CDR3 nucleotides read TGTGCCAGCAGCGTAGTTAGCGGGAGCACAGATACGCAGTATTTT.

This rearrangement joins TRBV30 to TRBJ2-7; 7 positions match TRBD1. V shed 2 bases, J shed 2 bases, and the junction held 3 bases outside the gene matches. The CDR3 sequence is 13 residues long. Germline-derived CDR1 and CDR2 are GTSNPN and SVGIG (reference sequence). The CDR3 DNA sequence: TGTGCCTGGAGTATTGGGACAGCCTACGAGCAGTACTTC. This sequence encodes CAWSIGTAYEQYF.

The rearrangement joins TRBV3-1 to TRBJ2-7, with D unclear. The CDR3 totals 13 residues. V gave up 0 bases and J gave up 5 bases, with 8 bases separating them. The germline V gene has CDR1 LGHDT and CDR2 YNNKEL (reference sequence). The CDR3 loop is CASSQDPQDEQYF. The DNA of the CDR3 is TGTGCCAGCAGCCAAGACCCCCAGGACGAGCAGTACTTC.

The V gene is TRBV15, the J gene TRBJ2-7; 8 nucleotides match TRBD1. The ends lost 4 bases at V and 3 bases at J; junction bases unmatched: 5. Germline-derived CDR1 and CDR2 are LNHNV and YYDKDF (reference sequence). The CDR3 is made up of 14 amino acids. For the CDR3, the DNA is TGTGCCACCAGCACACGACAGGGGCTCTACGAGCAGTACTTC. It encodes CATSTRQGLYEQYF.

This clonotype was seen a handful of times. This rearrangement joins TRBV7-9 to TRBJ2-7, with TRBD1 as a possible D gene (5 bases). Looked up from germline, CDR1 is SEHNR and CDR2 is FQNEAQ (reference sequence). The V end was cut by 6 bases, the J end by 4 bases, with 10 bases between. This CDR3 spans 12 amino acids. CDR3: CASSARQYEQYF. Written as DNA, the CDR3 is TGTGCCAGCAGTGCCCGACAGTACGAGCAGTACTTC.

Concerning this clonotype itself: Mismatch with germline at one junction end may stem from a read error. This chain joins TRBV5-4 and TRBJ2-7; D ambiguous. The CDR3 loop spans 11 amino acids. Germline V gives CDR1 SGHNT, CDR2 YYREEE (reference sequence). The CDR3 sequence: CASGSGYKQYF. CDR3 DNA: TGTGCCAGCGGGTCGGGCTACAAGCAGTACTTC.

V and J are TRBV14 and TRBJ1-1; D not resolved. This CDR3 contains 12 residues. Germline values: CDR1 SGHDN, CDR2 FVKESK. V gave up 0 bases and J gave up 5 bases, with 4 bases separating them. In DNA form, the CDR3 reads TGTGCCAGCAGCCAAGATTTTACTGAAGCTTTCTTT. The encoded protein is CASSQDFTEAFF.

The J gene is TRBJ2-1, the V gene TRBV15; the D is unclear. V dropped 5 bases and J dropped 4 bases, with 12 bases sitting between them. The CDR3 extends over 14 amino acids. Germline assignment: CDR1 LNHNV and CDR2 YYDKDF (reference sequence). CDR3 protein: CATSGVPLYNEQFF. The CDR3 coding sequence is TGTGCCACCAGCGGCGTGCCTCTTTACAATGAGCAGTTCTTC.

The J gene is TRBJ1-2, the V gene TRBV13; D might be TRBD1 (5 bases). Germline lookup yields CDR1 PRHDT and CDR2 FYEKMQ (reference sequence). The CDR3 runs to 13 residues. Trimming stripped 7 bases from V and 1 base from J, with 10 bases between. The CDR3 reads CASTREYNYGYTF. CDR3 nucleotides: TGTGCCAGCACCAGGGAGTATAACTATGGCTACACCTTC.

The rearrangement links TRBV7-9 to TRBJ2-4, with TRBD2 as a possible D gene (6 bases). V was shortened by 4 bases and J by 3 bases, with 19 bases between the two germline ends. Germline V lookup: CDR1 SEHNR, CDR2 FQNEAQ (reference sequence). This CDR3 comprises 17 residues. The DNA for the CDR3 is TGTGCCAGCAGCTCTTCAGGGACTCAAGGCGACAAAAACATTCAGTACTTC. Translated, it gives CASSSSGTQGDKNIQYF.

CDR3 region: CASTSRVRAKNIQYF. In DNA form, the CDR3 reads TGTGCCAGCACTTCCCGGGTCCGAGCCAAAAACATTCAGTACTTC. The rearrangement links TRBV28 to TRBJ2-4, with D uncertain. The germline V gene has CDR1 MDHEN and CDR2 SYDVKM. The length of the CDR3 is 15 residues. V dropped 7 bases and J dropped 0 bases, with 13 bases sitting between them.

CDR3 coding DNA: TGTGCCAGCAGTTTACAGGGGGATATGAACACTGAAGCTTTCTTT. Its protein product is CASSLQGDMNTEAFF. The gene calls are TRBV28 and TRBJ1-1, with 7 bases lining up with TRBD1. Germline V lookup: CDR1 MDHEN, CDR2 SYDVKM. The V and J ends lost 2 bases and 0 bases, in that order; junction bases with no gene match: 3. The CDR3 has 15 residues.

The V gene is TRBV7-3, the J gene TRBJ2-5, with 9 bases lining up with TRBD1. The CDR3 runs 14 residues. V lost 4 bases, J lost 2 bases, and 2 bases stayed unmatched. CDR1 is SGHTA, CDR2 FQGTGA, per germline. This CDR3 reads CASSSGQGQETQYF. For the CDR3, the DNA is TGTGCCAGCAGCTCCGGACAGGGGCAAGAGACCCAGTACTTC.

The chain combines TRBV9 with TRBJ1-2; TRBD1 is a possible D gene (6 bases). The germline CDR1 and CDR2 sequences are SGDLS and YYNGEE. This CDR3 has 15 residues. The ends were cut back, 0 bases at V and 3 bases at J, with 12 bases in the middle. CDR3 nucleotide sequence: TGTGCCAGCAGCGTAGAGGACAGCCTTGACTATGGCTACACCTTC. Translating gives CASSVEDSLDYGYTF.

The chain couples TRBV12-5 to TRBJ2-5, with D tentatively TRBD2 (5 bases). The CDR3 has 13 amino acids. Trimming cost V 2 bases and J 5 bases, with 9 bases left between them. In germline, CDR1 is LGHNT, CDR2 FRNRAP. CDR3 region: CASGLKGGETQYF. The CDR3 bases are TGTGCTAGTGGTTTGAAAGGAGGCGAGACCCAGTACTTC.

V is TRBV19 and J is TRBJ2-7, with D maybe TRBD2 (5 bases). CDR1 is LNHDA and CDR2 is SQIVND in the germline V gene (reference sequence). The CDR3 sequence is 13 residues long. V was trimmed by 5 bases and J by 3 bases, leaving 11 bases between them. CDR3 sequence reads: CASSPGLGYEQYF. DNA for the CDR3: TGTGCCAGTAGTCCAGGACTCGGCTACGAGCAGTACTTC.

The CDR3 loop is CAPGTGTSSRNEQFF. CDR3 nucleotides: TGTGCCCCCGGGACCGGGACTAGTTCCCGCAATGAGCAGTTCTTC. The chain carries TRBV2 and TRBJ2-1; 8 bases agree with TRBD2. CDR3 length equals 15 residues. Per germline, CDR1 SNHLY and CDR2 FYNNEI. The V segment lost 11 bases and the J segment 6 bases; nucleotides outside the gene matches: 15.

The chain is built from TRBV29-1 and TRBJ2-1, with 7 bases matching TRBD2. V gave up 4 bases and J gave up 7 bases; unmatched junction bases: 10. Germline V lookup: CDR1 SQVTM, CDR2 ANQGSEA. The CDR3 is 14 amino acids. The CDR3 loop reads CSVVLAAARNEQFF. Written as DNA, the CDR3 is TGCAGCGTTGTTCTAGCGGCCGCAAGGAATGAGCAGTTCTTC.